This T cell receptor (beta chain) was recorded in a study of blood T cell repertoires in COVID-19. Turning to the study itself: Material from acute and convalescent COVID-19 was sourced from the United States, Italy and Spain. PBMCs, B-cell-depleted T cells, or T cells provided the cDNA or gDNA that made up the material.

Source study methods: Cell counts per sample came from amplifying reference gene primers. The table came from immunoSEQ multiplex PCR; TCRdb's copy has only in-frame clones and leaves some out. The V and J calls and the clone size are those of that table, but D and trimming were determined from the DNA. In the table there are roughly 340,000 clones, more than 80% of which are singletons. Seattle's cohort entered during active infection and was followed longitudinally. Germline V gene lookup returns CDR1 MDHEN and CDR2 SYDVKM. Trimming took 3 bases from V and 0 from J, leaving 8 bases between them. This CDR3 is built from 14 residues. This clone was counted a few times.

The V call is TRBV28, the J call TRBJ1-1; D is undetermined. The sequence was collected from a woman aged 25 to 45 with COVID-19, enrolled during active disease. The sequencing sample was made of peripheral blood. The CDR3 nucleotides read TGTGCCAGCAGTTTCTGGGCCGTGAACACTGAAGCTTTCTTT. Its translation is CASSFWAVNTEAFF.